This TCR beta chain was sequenced in a study of neurological immune-mediated disorders. There are many counts of this clonotype. Its antigen is as yet unknown. Using its own MiXCR run on the 5' RACE reads, TCRdb lists one record per CDR3 protein. The data show 30,000 to 35,000 distinct CDR3 sequences, roughly 25% seen once. Study findings and constraints: TCR-beta repertoires seemed private in all groups, with no expanded CDR3 amino acid sequences shared. Whereas HTLV-1-associated myelopathy showed the most TCR clonal expansion, multiple sclerosis showed the least, with levels below those of healthy controls.

CD4+ or CD8+ T cells at a count of about 1 million served as input for the sorted libraries. This clonotype was obtained from a man aged 45-60 years with HTLV-1-associated myelopathy (HAM/TSP). The specimen was CD4+ T cells from blood.

CDR3 nucleotides: TGTGCCAGCAGCTTGTCGGGGGTAAGAAGCTCCTACGAGCAGTACTTC. Encoded protein: CASSLSGVRSSYEQYF. This chain joins TRBV5-6 and TRBJ2-7; TRBD2 is a possible D gene (6 bases). This CDR3 has 16 amino acids. V shed 1 base and J shed 0 bases, with 14 bases lying between them. Looked up from germline, CDR1 is SGHDT and CDR2 is YYEEEE.